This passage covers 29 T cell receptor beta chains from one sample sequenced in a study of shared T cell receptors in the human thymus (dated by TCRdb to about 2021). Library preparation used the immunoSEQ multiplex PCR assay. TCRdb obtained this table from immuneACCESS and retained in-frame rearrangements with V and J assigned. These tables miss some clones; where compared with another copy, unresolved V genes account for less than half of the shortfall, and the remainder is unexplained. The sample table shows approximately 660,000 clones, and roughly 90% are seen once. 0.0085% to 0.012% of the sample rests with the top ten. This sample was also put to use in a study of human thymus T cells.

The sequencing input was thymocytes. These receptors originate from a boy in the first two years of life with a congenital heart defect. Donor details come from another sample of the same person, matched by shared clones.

The CDR3 region has the DNA TGTGCCACCGCGGACAGGGGATGGGACGAGCAGTACTTC. It translates to CATADRGWDEQYF. The chain combines TRBV10-3 with TRBJ2-7; TRBD1 agrees at 9 bases. The V gene's germline CDR1 is ENHRY and CDR2 SYGVKD. J lost 5 bases, V lost 10 bases, and 9 bases had no gene match. The CDR3 extends over 13 amino acids.

The CDR3 nucleotides are TGCGCCAGCAGCCAAGCCGGGACAGGGCAAAACATTCAGTACTTC. This translates into CASSQAGTGQNIQYF. The genes are TRBV4-1 and TRBJ2-4; 9 bases fit TRBD1. Germline trimming cut 1 base from V and 5 bases from J; bases unmatched to any gene: 3. This CDR3 comprises 15 residues. Germline lookup yields CDR1 MGHRA and CDR2 YSYEKL.

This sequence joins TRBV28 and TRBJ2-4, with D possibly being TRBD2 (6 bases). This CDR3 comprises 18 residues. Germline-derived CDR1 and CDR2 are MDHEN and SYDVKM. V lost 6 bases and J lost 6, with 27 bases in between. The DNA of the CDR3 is TGTGCCAGCAGACCGCGTAGGGGAGGAGGCCTCCTCGGAAACATTCAGTACTTC. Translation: CASRPRRGGGLLGNIQYF.

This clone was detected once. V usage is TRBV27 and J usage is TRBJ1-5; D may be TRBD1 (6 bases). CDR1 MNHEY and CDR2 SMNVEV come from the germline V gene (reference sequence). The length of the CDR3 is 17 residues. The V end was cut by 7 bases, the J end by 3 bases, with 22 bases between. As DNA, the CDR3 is TGTGCCAGCAATCACGGGACACCCCAACCCATCAATCAGCCCCAGCATTTT. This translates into CASNHGTPQPINQPQHF.

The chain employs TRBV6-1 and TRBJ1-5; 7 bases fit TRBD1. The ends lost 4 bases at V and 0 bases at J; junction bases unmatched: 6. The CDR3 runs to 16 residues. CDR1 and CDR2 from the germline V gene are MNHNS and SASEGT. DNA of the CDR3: TGTGCCAGCAGTGGGGACAGAAATTATAGCAATCAGCCCCAGCATTTT. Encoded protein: CASSGDRNYSNQPQHF.

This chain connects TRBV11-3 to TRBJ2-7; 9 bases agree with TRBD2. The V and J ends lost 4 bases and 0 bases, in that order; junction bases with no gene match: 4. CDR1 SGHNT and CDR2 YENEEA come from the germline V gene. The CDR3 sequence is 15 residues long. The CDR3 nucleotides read TGTGCCAGCAGCTCCCAAGCGGGAGGCTCCTACGAGCAGTACTTC. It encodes CASSSQAGGSYEQYF. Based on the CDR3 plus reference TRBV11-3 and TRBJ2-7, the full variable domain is EAGVVQSPRYKIIEKKQPVAFWCNPISGHNTLYWYLQNLGQGPELLIRYENEEAVDDSQLPKDRFSAERLKGVDSTLKIQPAELGDSAVYLCASSSQAGGSYEQYFGPGTRLTVT.

CDR3 in DNA: TGTGCCAGCAGCCCAGGGGAACCTAAAGGAAACACCGGGGAGCTGTTTTTT. It is translated as CASSPGEPKGNTGELFF. This sequence joins TRBV7-9 and TRBJ2-2; a possible D gene is TRBD1 (6 bases). With 5 bases removed from V and 2 bases from J, the gap between germline ends came to 18 bases. The CDR3 covers 17 residues. The germline V gene has CDR1 SEHNR and CDR2 FQNEAQ (reference sequence). Together with reference TRBV7-9 and TRBJ2-2, the CDR3 gives the full variable domain: DTGVSQNPRHKITKRGQNVTFRCDPISEHNRLYWYRQTLGQGPEFLTYFQNEAQLEKSRLLSDRFSAERPKGSFSTLEIQRTEQGDSAMYLCASSPGEPKGNTGELFFGEGSRLTVL.

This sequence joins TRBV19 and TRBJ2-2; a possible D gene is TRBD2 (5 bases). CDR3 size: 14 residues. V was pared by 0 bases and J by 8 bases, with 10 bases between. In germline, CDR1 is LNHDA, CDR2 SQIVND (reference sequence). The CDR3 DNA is TGTGCCAGTAGTATAGAGGGAGTGTCAGGGGAGCTGTTTTTT. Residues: CASSIEGVSGELFF. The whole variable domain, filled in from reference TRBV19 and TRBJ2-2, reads DGGITQSPKYLFRKEGQNVTLSCEQNLNHDAMYWYRQDPGQGLRLIYYSQIVNDFQKGDIAEGYSVSREKKESFPLTVTSAQKNPTAFYLCASSIEGVSGELFFGEGSRLTVL.

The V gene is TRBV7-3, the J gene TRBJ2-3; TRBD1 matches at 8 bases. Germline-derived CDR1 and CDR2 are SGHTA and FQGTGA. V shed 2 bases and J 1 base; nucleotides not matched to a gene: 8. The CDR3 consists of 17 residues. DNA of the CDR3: TGTGCCAGCAGCTTACCGAAACAGGGGGATGGCACAGATACGCAGTATTTT. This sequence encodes CASSLPKQGDGTDTQYF.

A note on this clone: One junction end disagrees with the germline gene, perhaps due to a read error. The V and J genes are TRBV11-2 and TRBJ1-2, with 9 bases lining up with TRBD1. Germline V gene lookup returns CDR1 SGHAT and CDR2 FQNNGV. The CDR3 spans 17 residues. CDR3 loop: CASSLGRGQGTNYGYTF. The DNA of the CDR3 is TGTGCCAGCAGCTTAGGTCGGGGACAGGGCACTAATTATGGCTACACCTTC. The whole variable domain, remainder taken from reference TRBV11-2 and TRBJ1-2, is EAGVAQSPRYKIIEKRQSVAFWCNPISGHATLYWYQQILGQGPKLLIQFQNNGVVDDSQLPKDRFSAERLKGVDSTLKIQPAKLEDSAVYLCASSLGRGQGTNYGYTFGSGTRLTVV.

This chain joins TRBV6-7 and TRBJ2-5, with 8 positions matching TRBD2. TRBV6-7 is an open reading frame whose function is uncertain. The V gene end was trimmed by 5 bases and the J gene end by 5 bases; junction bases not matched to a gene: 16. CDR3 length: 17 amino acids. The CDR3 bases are TGTGCCAGCAGTACCCATGGGGTAGCGGGATTTTCGGAGACCCAGTACTTC. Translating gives CASSTHGVAGFSETQYF.

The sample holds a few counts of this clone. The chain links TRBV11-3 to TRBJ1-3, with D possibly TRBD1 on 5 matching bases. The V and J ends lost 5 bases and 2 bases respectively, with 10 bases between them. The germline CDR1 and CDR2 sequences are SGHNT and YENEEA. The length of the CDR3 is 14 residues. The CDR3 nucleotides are TGTGCCAGCAGCCCCGGGGGGGCTGGAAACACCATATATTTT. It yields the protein CASSPGGAGNTIYF.

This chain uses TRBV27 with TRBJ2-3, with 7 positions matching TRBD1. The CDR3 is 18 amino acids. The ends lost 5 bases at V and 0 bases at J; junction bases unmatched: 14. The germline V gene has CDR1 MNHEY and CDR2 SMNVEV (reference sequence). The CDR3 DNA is TGTGCCAGCAGTCCTACCCCATCACAGGGGAGTAGCACAGATACGCAGTATTTT. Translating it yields CASSPTPSQGSSTDTQYF.

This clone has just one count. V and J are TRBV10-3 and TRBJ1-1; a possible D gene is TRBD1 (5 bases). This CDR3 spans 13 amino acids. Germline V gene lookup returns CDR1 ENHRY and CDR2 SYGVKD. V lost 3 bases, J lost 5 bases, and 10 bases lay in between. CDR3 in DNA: TGTGCCATCAGTGACCAGGGAAATACTGAAGCTTTCTTT. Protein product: CAISDQGNTEAFF.

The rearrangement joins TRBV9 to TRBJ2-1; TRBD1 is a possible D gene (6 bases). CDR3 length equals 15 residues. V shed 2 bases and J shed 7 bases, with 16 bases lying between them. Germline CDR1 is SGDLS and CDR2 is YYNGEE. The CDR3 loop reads CASSVGGQLENEQFF. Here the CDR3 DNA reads TGTGCCAGCAGCGTTGGCGGACAGCTTGAAAATGAGCAGTTCTTC.

The CDR3 loop reads CASSFAKREGGETQYF. The CDR3 region has the DNA TGTGCCAGCAGCTTCGCTAAGCGGGAGGGCGGAGAGACCCAGTACTTC. The chain recombines TRBV7-4 with TRBJ2-5; 10 bases match TRBD2. CDR1 and CDR2 (germline): SGHVT, SQSDAQ. This CDR3 region has 16 residues. Losses at the gene ends were 3 bases for V and 4 bases for J; bases not matched to a gene: 8.

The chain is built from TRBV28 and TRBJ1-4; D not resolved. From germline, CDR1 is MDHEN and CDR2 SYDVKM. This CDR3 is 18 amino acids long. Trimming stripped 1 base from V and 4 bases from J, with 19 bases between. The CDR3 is CASSLSDFAERSNEKLFF. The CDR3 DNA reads TGTGCCAGCAGTTTATCCGACTTCGCCGAAAGGAGTAATGAAAAACTGTTTTTT.

This CDR3 is CASREGITGYGYTF. The CDR3 region has the DNA TGTGCCAGCAGAGAGGGAATTACGGGCTATGGCTACACCTTC. This chain connects TRBV6-5 to TRBJ1-2, with D unresolved. Trimming took 6 bases from V and 4 from J, leaving 15 bases between them. The CDR3 consists of 14 residues. Germline lookup yields CDR1 MNHEY and CDR2 SVGAGI.

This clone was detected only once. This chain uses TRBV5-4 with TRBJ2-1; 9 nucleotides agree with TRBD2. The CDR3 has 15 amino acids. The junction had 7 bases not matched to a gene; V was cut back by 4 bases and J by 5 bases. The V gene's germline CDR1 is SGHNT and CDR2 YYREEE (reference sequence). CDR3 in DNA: TGTGCCAGCAGCCCACTAGCGGGTAGTAACAATGAGCAGTTCTTC. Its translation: CASSPLAGSNNEQFF.

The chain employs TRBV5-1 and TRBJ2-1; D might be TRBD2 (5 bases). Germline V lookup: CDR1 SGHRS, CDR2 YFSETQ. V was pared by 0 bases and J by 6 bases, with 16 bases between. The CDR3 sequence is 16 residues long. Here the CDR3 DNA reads TGCGCCAGCAGCTTGGATGGACTCTCGTGGGGCAATGAGCAGTTCTTC. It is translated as CASSLDGLSWGNEQFF.

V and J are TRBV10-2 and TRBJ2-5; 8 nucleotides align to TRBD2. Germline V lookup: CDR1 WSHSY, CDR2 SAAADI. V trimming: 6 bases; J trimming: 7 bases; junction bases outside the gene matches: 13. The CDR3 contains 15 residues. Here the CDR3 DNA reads TGCGCCAGCAGAGACGGGAGGGCAAAAAAGTCGACCCAGTACTTC. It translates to CASRDGRAKKSTQYF.

The CDR3 nucleotides read TGTGCCAGCAGTTTATTATCGGGGTGGCGGGCCTCGAACACCGGGGAGCTGTTTTTT. As protein: CASSLLSGWRASNTGELFF. This chain connects TRBV28 to TRBJ2-2; D possibly corresponds to TRBD2 (5 bases). Germline V gene lookup returns CDR1 MDHEN and CDR2 SYDVKM. The CDR3 has 19 amino acids. V lost 1 base and J 0 bases, leaving 18 bases between the germline ends.

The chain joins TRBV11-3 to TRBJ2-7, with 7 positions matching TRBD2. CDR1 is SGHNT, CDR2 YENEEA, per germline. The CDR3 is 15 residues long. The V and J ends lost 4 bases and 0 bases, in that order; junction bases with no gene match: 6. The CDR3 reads CASSSGRSSSYEQYF. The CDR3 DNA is TGTGCCAGCAGCTCCGGGAGGTCCAGCTCCTACGAGCAGTACTTC.

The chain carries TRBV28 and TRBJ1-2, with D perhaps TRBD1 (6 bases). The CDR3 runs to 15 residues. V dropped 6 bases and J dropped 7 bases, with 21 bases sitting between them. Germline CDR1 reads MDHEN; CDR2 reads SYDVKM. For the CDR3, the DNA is TGTGCCAGCAGAACCACAACAGGGTATTGGAGTGGCTACACCTTC. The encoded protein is CASRTTTGYWSGYTF.

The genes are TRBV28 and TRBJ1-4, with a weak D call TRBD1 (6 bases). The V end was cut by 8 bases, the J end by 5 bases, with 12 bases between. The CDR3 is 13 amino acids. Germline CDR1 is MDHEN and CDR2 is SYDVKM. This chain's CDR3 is CASGGKTNEKLFF. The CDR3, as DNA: TGTGCCAGCGGGGGCAAAACCAATGAAAAACTGTTTTTT. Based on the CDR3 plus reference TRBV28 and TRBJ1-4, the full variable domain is DVKVTQSSRYLVKRTGEKVFLECVQDMDHENMFWYRQDPGLGLRLIYFSYDVKMKEKGDIPEGYSVSREKKERFSLILESASTNQTSMYLCASGGKTNEKLFFGSGTQLSVL.

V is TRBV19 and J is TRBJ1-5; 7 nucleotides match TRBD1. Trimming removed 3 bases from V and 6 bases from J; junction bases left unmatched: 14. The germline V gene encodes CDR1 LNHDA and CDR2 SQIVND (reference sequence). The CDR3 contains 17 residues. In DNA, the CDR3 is TGTGCCAGTAGTATTCAGGGACAGCGCTCGGAAGGTCAGCCCCAGCATTTT. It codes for CASSIQGQRSEGQPQHF.

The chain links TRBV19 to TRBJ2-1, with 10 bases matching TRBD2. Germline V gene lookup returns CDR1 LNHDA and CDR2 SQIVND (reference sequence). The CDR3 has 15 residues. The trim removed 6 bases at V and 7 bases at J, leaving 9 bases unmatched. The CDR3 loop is CASSQPSGRYNEQFF. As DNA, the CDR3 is TGTGCCAGTAGCCAGCCTAGCGGGAGATATAATGAGCAGTTCTTC.

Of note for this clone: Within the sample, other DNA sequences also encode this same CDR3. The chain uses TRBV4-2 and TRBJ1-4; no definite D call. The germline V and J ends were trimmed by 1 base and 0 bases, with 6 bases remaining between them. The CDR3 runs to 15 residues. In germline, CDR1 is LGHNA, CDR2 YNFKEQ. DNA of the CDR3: TGTGCCAGCAGCCAAGGGGGAGCAACTAATGAAAAACTGTTTTTT. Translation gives CASSQGGATNEKLFF.

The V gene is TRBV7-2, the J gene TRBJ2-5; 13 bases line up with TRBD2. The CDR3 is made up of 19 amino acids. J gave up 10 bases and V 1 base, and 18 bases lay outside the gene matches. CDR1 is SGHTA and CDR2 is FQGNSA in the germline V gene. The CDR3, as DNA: TGTGCCAGCAGCTTAGGCCAAGGGCGGACTAGCGGGAGTCTACAGGGCCAGTACTTC. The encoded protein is CASSLGQGRTSGSLQGQYF.